Given below is one TCR beta chain in context. The read ends 3 residues early relative to the CDR3; the germline J gene fills the gap. This record belongs to a study of T cells in women clearing cervical HPV infection. Repertoires were generated with immunoSEQ multiplex PCR, while TCRdb's copy carries only in-frame clones and drops some. Its clone listing holds 35,000 to 50,000 clones. Deletions cut 0 bases from V and 7 bases from J, with 16 bases between. The CDR3 sequence is 16 residues long. In germline, CDR1 is MGHRA, CDR2 YSYEKL. This chain joins TRBV4-1 and TRBJ1-5; D possibly corresponds to TRBD1 (5 bases). The receptor was isolated from a woman between 18 and 69 years old with a cervical HPV16 infection that either progressed to CIN3+ or cleared (not recorded which). Sequencing used blood buffy coat. The CDR3 DNA, read in part, is TGCGCCAGCAGCCAAGATCCCCCAGGGCCAGGGCAGCCC. As protein: CASSQDPPGPGQP. The whole CDR3 protein is CASSQDPPGPGQPQHF.